These T cell receptor beta chains were read from a single sample in a study of T-cell reconstitution after alpha-beta-depleted transplantation in children. MiXCR, run by TCRdb on the PCR reads, gives a single entry per CDR3 protein. The top ten clones hold around 14% of a sample with around 600,000 distinct CDR3 sequences, more than 20% of them seen once. Here the sequenced sample was PBMCs, mostly from graft donor cells, taken 360 days after TCRalphabeta/CD19-depleted stem cell transplant. The receptors were gathered from a boy less than two years old who had a stem cell transplant for acute myeloid leukemia, so the T cells may come from the graft donor. Both conserved end residues are part of each CDR3. The D gene is left open where the match is weak. Only part of the rows carry a size: once, few, many, or a class if the clone is expanded.

abundance	d_gene	v_gene	len	j_gene	CDR3nt	CDR3aa
few	TRBD2	TRBV25-1	15	TRBJ2-7	TGTGCCAGCAGTGGACGACTAGCGGGGACGGGCGAGCAGTACTTC	CASSGRLAGTGEQYF
.	.	TRBV6-2/TRBV6-3	11	TRBJ2-1	TGTGCCAGCACTAGTGCCAATGAGCAGTTCTTC	CASTSANEQFF
.	.	TRBV28	14	TRBJ1-1	TGTGCCAGCAGGTCAGGGAGGTTGAACACTGAAGCTTTCTTT	CASRSGRLNTEAFF
.	.	TRBV6-2/TRBV6-3	15	TRBJ2-2	TGTGCCAGCAGTCACACCGGACATTTCGGCGGGGAGCTGTTTTTT	CASSHTGHFGGELFF
many	.	TRBV7-2	11	TRBJ2-7	TGTGCCAGCAGCTCCTCCCGCGAGCAGTACTTC	CASSSSREQYF
many	TRBD1	TRBV20-1	15	TRBJ2-1	TGCAGTGCTAGACCGGACAGGGGGCGCCTGAATGAGCAGTTCTTC	CSARPDRGRLNEQFF
few	.	TRBV27	13	TRBJ1-1	TGTGCCAGCAGTTTTGGGGGCAGGACTGAAGCTTTCTTT	CASSFGGRTEAFF
.	TRBD1	TRBV20-1	16	TRBJ2-1	TGCAGTGCCAGACGGGACAGGGGGCCGACCTACAATGAGCAGTTCTTC	CSARRDRGPTYNEQFF
.	.	TRBV5-5	15	TRBJ2-2	TGTGCCAGCAGCCACGGGGGCTTCAACACCGGGGAGCTGTTTTTT	CASSHGGFNTGELFF
.	.	TRBV24-1	12	TRBJ1-1	TGTGCCACCCGCGAAGGGAACACTGAAGCTTTCTTT	CATREGNTEAFF
.	TRBD2	TRBV5-6	14	TRBJ2-5	TGTGCCAGCAGCATAAGCGGGGTTCAAGAGACCCAGTACTTC	CASSISGVQETQYF
.	TRBD2	TRBV10-3	15	TRBJ2-3	TGTGCCATCAGTGACGGGGGGGGCCGCACAGATACGCAGTATTTT	CAISDGGGRTDTQYF
once	TRBD2	TRBV15	18	TRBJ2-5	TGTGCCACCAGCAGAGATTCGGCGTCTAGCGGTCCACAAGAGACCCAGTACTTC	CATSRDSASSGPQETQYF
many	TRBD1	TRBV5-5	16	TRBJ2-6	TGTGCCAGCAAGGACAGGATATCCTCTGGGGCCAACGTCCTGACTTTC	CASKDRISSGANVLTF
.	.	TRBV28	14	TRBJ2-1	TGTGCCAGCAGTTTAGAACAGAACTATAATGAGCAGTTCTTC	CASSLEQNYNEQFF
.	.	TRBV12-3/TRBV12-4	14	TRBJ2-7	TGTGCCAGCAGTTTCCGCAGGGGTGTCTACGAGCAGTACTTC	CASSFRRGVYEQYF
.	TRBD2	TRBV7-9	15	TRBJ2-1	TGTGCCAGCAGCCCCCGTCCCGGGACTAAAAATGAGCAGTTCTTC	CASSPRPGTKNEQFF
.	.	TRBV5-6	13	TRBJ2-5	TGTGCCAGCGGCCCCGGGCGGGGTGAGACCCAGTACTTC	CASGPGRGETQYF
many	.	TRBV7-9	13	TRBJ2-3	TGTGCCAGCACCCCAGGGGGGGCAGATACGCAGTATTTT	CASTPGGADTQYF
.	TRBD1	TRBV7-8	16	TRBJ1-2	TGTGCCAGCAGCTTCGGAGACAGGGGACAAAACTATGGCTACACCTTC	CASSFGDRGQNYGYTF
.	.	TRBV7-6	16	TRBJ2-3	TGTGCCAGCAGCGGTCGACTCGAGACCCCGACAGATACGCAGTATTTT	CASSGRLETPTDTQYF
many	.	TRBV7-6	13	TRBJ2-5	TGTGCCAGCAGCCCTTTGACAGAAGAGACCCAGTACTTC	CASSPLTEETQYF
few	.	TRBV12-3/TRBV12-4	14	TRBJ2-7	TGTGCCAGCAGTTTCTCCGGGGTCGCCTACGAGCAGTACTTC	CASSFSGVAYEQYF
.	TRBD2	TRBV12-3/TRBV12-4	13	TRBJ2-2	TGTGCCAGCAGTCGACTAGCGGGGGGGGAGCTGTTTTTT	CASSRLAGGELFF
few	.	TRBV6-5	13	TRBJ2-2	TGTGCCAGCAGCCGACAGGGAGGCGGGGAGCTGTTTTTT	CASSRQGGGELFF
few	.	TRBV6-5	14	TRBJ2-1	TGTGCCAGCAGTTTCCTTACTCAATACAATGAGCAGTTCTTC	CASSFLTQYNEQFF
few	TRBD1	TRBV15	16	TRBJ2-1	TGTGCCACCGGGACAGGTTGGAAACCCACGTACAATGAGCAGTTCTTC	CATGTGWKPTYNEQFF
few	.	TRBV27	12	TRBJ1-5	TGTGCCAGCAGCACACCTGGACAGCCCCAGCATTTT	CASSTPGQPQHF
many	.	TRBV29-1	15	TRBJ1-3	TGCAGCGTTGAAGGGGGAAGGGGATCTGGAAACACCATATATTTT	CSVEGGRGSGNTIYF
few	.	TRBV29-1	14	TRBJ1-2	TGCAGCGTTGCCCGAGGGAACATTAACTATGGCTACACCTTC	CSVARGNINYGYTF
.	TRBD1	TRBV12-3/TRBV12-4	17	TRBJ2-3	TGTGCCAGCAGTCCACTCAAGACAGGGGCTGGCACAGATACGCAGTATTTT	CASSPLKTGAGTDTQYF
.	.	TRBV20-1	15	TRBJ2-5	TGCAGTGCTAGAGATGTTTACGGACAGCAAGAGACCCAGTACTTC	CSARDVYGQQETQYF
.	.	TRBV21-1	14	TRBJ1-1	TGTGCCAGCACCCCGAGGGCAGGGGGGACTGAAGCTTTCTTT	CASTPRAGGTEAFF
.	.	TRBV20-1	13	TRBJ2-5	TGCAGTGCTAGAGAGGGACTGAGACTGGCCCAGTACTTC	CSAREGLRLAQYF
.	.	TRBV6-5	11	TRBJ2-7	TGTGCCAGCAGATTTTATGGGGAGCAGTACTTC	CASRFYGEQYF
.	TRBD1	TRBV7-2	15	TRBJ2-1	TGTGCCAGCAGCTTAGGGACAGGGAGCTCCTACGAGCAGTTCTTC	CASSLGTGSSYEQFF
few	.	TRBV5-1	13	TRBJ2-5	TGCGCCAGCAGCTTGTCAGGGGACGGGACCCAGTACTTC	CASSLSGDGTQYF
few	.	TRBV29-1	11	TRBJ1-6	TGCAGCGTTGAACAGGGAAAACCCCTCCACTTT	CSVEQGKPLHF
many	TRBD1	TRBV12-3/TRBV12-4	14	TRBJ1-2	TGTGCCAGCAGTCCCCGGACAGGGCCCTATGGCTACACCTTC	CASSPRTGPYGYTF
many	.	TRBV12-3/TRBV12-4	12	TRBJ1-5	TGTGCCAGCAGCCGATTCGAGCAGCCCCAGCATTTT	CASSRFEQPQHF
.	TRBD2	TRBV20-1	16	TRBJ2-1	TGCAGTGCTAGGGGTAGCGGGGTGTTAATCTACAATGAGCAGTTCTTC	CSARGSGVLIYNEQFF
.	TRBD2	TRBV27	16	TRBJ2-2	TGTGCCAGCAGTTCACTTCCGGGGGGTGTCACCGGGGAGCTGTTTTTT	CASSSLPGGVTGELFF
.	TRBD2	TRBV7-6	14	TRBJ2-1	TGTGCCAGCACCGAACTAGCGGGGGTAAATGAGCAGTTCTTC	CASTELAGVNEQFF
many	.	TRBV29-1	17	TRBJ1-5	TGCAGCGTTGAAGATCGTACAGGGAACGGAGCCAATCAGCCCCAGCATTTT	CSVEDRTGNGANQPQHF
many	TRBD2	TRBV20-1	17	TRBJ2-7	TGCAGTGCTAGAGATCTACTAGCGGGGGGAAGCTCCTACGAGCAGTACTTC	CSARDLLAGGSSYEQYF